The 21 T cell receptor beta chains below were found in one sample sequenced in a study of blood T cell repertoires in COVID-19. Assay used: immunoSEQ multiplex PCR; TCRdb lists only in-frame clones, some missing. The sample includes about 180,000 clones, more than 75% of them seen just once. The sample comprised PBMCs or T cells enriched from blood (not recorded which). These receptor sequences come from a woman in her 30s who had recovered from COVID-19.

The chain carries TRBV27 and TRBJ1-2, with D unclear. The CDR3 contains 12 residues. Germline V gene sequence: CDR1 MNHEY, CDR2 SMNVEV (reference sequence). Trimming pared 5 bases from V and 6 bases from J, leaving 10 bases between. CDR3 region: CASSPNGDGYTF. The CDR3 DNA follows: TGTGCCAGCAGTCCCAACGGGGATGGCTACACCTTC.

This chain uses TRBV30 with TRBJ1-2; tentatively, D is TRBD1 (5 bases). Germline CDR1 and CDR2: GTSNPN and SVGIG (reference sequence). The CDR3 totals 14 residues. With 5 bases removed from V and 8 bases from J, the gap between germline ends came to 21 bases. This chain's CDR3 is CAWGGQGRTWGYTF. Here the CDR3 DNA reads TGTGCCTGGGGAGGGCAGGGAAGGACCTGGGGCTACACCTTC.

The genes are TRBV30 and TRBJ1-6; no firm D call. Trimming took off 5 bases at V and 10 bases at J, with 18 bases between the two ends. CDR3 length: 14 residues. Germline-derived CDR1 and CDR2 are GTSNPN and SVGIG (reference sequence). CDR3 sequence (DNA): TGTGCCTGGGATCATCTGGCAGGCGGGTCACCCCTCCACTTT. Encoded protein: CAWDHLAGGSPLHF.

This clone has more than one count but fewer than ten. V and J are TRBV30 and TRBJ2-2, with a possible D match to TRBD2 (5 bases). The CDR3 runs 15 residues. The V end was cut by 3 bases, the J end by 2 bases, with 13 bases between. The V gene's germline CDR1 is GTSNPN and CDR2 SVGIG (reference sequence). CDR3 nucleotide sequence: TGTGCCTGGAGGCCAAGCGGAAGTAACACCGGGGAGCTGTTTTTT. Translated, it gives CAWRPSGSNTGELFF.

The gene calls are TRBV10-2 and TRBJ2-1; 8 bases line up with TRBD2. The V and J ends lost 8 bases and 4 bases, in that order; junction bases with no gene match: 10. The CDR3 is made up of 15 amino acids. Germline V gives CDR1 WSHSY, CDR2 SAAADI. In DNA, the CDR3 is TGCGCCAGCGGTCCGGCGGGAGGACTTTACAATGAGCAGTTCTTC. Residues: CASGPAGGLYNEQFF.

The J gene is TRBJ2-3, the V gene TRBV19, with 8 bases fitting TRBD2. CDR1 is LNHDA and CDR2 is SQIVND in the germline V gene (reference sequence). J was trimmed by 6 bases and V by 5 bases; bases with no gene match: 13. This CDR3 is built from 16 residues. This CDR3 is CASSLISGSGTDTQYF. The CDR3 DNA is TGTGCCAGTAGTCTGATCAGCGGGAGCGGTACTGATACGCAGTATTTT.

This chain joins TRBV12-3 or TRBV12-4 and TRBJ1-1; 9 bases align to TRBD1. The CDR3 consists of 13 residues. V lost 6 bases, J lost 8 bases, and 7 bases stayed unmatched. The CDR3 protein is CASRGDRVSEAFF. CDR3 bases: TGTGCCAGCAGGGGGGACAGGGTTTCGGAAGCTTTCTTT.

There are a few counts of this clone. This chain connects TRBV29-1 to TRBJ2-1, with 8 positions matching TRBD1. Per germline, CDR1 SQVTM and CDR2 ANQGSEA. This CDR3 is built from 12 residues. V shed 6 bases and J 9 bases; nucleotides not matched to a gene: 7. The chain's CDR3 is CSVVRQGIEQFF. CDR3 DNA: TGCAGCGTCGTCCGACAGGGGATTGAGCAGTTCTTC.

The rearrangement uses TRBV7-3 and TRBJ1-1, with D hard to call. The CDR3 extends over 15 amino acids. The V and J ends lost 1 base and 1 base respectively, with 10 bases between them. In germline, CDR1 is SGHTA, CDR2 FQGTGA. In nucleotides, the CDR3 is TGTGCCAGCAGCTTAAATCTCGCAGAGAACACTGAAGCTTTCTTT. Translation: CASSLNLAENTEAFF.

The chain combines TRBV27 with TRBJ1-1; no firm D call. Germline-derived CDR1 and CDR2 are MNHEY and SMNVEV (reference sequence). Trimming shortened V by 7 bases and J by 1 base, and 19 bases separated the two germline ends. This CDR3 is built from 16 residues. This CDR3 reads CASTASPRSWNTEAFF. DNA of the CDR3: TGTGCCAGCACTGCCTCCCCCAGGTCCTGGAACACTGAAGCTTTCTTT.

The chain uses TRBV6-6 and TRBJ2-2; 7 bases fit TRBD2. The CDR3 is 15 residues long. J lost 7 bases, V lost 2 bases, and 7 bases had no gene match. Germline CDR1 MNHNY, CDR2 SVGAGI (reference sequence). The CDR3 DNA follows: TGTGCCAGCAGTTACCGTTCGGGGGGAGGCGGGGAGCTGTTTTTT. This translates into CASSYRSGGGGELFF.

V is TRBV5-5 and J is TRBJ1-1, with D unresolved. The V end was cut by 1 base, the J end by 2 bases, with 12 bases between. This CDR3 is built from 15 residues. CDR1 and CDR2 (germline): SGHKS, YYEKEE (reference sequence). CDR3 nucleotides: TGTGCCAGCAGCTTGAGGCTTAACAGTAACACTGAAGCTTTCTTT. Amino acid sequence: CASSLRLNSNTEAFF. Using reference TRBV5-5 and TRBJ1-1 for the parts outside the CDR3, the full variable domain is DAGVTQSPTHLIKTRGQQVTLRCSPISGHKSVSWYQQVLGQGPQFIFQYYEKEERGRGNFPDRFSARQFPNYSSELNVNALLLGDSALYLCASSLRLNSNTEAFFGQGTRLTVV.

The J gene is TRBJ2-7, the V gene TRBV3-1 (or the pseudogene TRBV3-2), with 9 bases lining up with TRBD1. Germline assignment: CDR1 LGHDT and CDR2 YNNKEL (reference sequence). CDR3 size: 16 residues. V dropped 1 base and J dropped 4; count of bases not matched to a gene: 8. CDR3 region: CASSQVTDRGSYEQYF. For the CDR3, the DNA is TGTGCCAGCAGCCAAGTGACGGACAGGGGCTCGTACGAGCAGTACTTC.

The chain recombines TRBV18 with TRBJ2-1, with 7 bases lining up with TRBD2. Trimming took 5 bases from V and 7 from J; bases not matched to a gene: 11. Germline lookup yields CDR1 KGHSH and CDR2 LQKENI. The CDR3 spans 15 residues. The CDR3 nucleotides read TGTGCCAGCTCAAAAAGCGGGAAGGGCAGGAATGAGCAGTTCTTC. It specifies CASSKSGKGRNEQFF.

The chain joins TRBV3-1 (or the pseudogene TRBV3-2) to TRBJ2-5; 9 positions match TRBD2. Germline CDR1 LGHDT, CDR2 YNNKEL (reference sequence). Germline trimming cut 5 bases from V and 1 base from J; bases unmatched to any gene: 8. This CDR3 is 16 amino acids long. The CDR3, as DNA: TGTGCCAGCAGCAGAGGACTAGCGAGAAGCCAAGAGACCCAGTACTTC. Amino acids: CASSRGLARSQETQYF.

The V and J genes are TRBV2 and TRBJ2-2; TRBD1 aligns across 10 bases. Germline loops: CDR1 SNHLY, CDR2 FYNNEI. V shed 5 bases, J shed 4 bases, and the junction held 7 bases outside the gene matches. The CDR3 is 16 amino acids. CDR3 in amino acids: CASSPPGDRGTGELFF. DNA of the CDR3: TGTGCCAGCAGTCCCCCTGGGGACAGGGGCACCGGGGAGCTGTTTTTT. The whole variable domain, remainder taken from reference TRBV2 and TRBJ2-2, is EPEVTQTPSHQVTQMGQEVILRCVPISNHLYFYWYRQILGQKVEFLVSFYNNEISEKSEIFDDQFSVERPDGSNFTLKIRSTKLEDSAMYFCASSPPGDRGTGELFFGEGSRLTVL.

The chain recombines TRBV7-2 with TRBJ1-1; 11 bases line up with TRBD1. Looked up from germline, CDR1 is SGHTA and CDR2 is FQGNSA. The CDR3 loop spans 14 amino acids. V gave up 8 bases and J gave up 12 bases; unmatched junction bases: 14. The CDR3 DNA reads TGTGCCAGCTATTCGGGAGAGGACAGGGGGCCGACTTTCTTT. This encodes CASYSGEDRGPTFF.

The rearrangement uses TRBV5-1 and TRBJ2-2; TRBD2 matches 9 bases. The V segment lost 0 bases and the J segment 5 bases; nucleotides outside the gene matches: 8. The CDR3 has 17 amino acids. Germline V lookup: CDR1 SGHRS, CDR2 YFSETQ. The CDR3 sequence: CASSLEGSGSWTGELFF. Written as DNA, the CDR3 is TGCGCCAGCAGCTTGGAAGGTAGCGGGAGTTGGACCGGGGAGCTGTTTTTT.

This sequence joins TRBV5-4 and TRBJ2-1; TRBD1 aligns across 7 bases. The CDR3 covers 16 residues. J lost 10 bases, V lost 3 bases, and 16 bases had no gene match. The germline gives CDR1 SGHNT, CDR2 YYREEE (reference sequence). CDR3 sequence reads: CASSWQVGRIGGEQFF. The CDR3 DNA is TGTGCCAGCAGCTGGCAAGTAGGGAGAATAGGGGGCGAGCAGTTCTTC. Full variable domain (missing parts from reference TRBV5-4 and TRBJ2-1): ETGVTQSPTHLIKTRGQQVTLRCSSQSGHNTVSWYQQALGQGPQFIFQYYREEENGRGNFPPRFSGLQFPNYSSELNVNALELDDSALYLCASSWQVGRIGGEQFFGPGTRLTVL.

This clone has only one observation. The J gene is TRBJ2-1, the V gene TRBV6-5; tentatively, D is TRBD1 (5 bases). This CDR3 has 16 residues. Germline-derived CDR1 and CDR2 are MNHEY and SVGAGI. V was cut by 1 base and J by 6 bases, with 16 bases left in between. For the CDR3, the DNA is TGTGCCAGCAGTTACTACGGACCCGGACATCGCAATGAGCAGTTCTTC. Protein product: CASSYYGPGHRNEQFF.

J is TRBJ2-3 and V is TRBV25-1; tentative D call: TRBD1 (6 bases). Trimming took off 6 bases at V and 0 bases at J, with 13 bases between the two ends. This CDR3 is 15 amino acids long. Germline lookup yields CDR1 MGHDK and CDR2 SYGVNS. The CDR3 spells CASRKRDTSTDTQYF. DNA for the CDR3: TGTGCCAGCAGGAAGAGGGACACCAGCACAGATACGCAGTATTTT.